This TCR beta chain was observed in a study of OX40 agonist ivuxolimab in advanced cancers. Overall study context: Of the participants, roughly 40% had some prior anti-PD-1, anti-PD-L1 or anti-CTLA-4 therapy, which was allowed.

Study-wide results and limits: Compared with CD4+, CD8+ T cells on average had more expanded clones. Partial responders treated at 0.1-3.0 mg/kg exhibited clonal expansion among the lowest measured. Blood T cells, both CD4+ and CD8+, expanded clonally by week 6 at 0.1 to 3.0 mg/kg.

A note on this clone: Its specificity is not known.

The CDR3 length is 16 residues. CDR1 and CDR2 from the germline V gene are LNHDA and SQIVND (reference sequence). Unmatched junction bases numbered 5, after V lost 2 bases and J lost 3 bases. Using immunoSEQ multiplex PCR, the repertoire was profiled, and TCRdb retains in-frame clones only, with some absent. The sample records 100,000 to 150,000 clones, 93% being singletons. This chain uses TRBV19 with TRBJ1-4; 8 nucleotides line up with TRBD1. The input for sequencing was CD4+ or CD8+ T cells sorted from blood, taken in a trial of the OX40 agonist ivuxolimab. The clonotype comes from an adult with an advanced solid tumor such as melanoma, head and neck, liver or kidney cancer. CDR3 sequence (DNA): TGTGCCAGTAGTATACCTCGACAGGGGCCTAATGAAAAACTGTTTTTT. It codes for CASSIPRQGPNEKLFF.